These 31 T cell receptor beta chains share one sample of origin, sequenced in a study of neoadjuvant nivolumab and ipilimumab in lung cancer. Libraries were prepared by immunoSEQ multiplex PCR; TCRdb keeps only in-frame clonotypes and omits some of them. The sample has 25,000 to 30,000 clones, 83% seen once. This specimen consisted of tumor tissue, obtained after neoadjuvant nivolumab, alone or with ipilimumab, at or shortly before surgery. The receptors originated from an adult with non-small cell lung cancer.

The J gene is TRBJ2-2, the V gene TRBV18, with a possible D match to TRBD2 (5 bases). This CDR3 region has 15 residues. V gave up 4 bases and J gave up 0 bases, with 9 bases separating them. CDR1 and CDR2 (germline): KGHSH, LQKENI. CDR3 residues: CASSRRIPNTGELFF. CDR3 nucleotide sequence: TGTGCCAGCTCACGGAGGATACCGAACACCGGGGAGCTGTTTTTT. Filled out from reference TRBV18 and TRBJ2-2, the complete variable domain reads NAGVMQNPRHLVRRRGQEARLRCSPMKGHSHVYWYRQLPEEGLKFMVYLQKENIIDESGMPKERFSAEFPKEGPSILRIQQVVRGDSAAYFCASSRRIPNTGELFFGEGSRLTVL.

The V and J genes are TRBV15 and TRBJ1-1, with D unresolved. This CDR3 comprises 15 residues. The V gene's germline CDR1 is LNHNV and CDR2 YYDKDF (reference sequence). V was trimmed by 4 bases and J by 1 base, leaving 13 bases between them. This CDR3 is CATSKDRYGNTEAFF. In nucleotides, the CDR3 is TGTGCCACCAGCAAGGACCGTTACGGGAACACTGAAGCTTTCTTT.

This clone was recorded once. This chain joins TRBV30 and TRBJ2-7; D unclear. Germline V gene sequence: CDR1 GTSNPN, CDR2 SVGIG (reference sequence). The CDR3 has 13 residues. Trimming pared 4 bases from V and 5 bases from J, leaving 15 bases between. DNA for the CDR3: TGTGCCTGGAACCTACGTTTGGAAGACGAGCAGTACTTC. Its protein is CAWNLRLEDEQYF.

J is TRBJ2-3 and V is TRBV7-2; D ambiguous. Germline-derived CDR1 and CDR2 are SGHTA and FQGNSA. This CDR3 contains 14 residues. V was shortened by 2 bases and J by 0 bases, with 6 bases between the two germline ends. The CDR3 DNA sequence: TGTGCCAGCAGCTTACAATCTAGCACAGATACGCAGTATTTT. Protein sequence: CASSLQSSTDTQYF.

This clone was seen only a few times. The V call is TRBV6-5, the J call TRBJ1-1, with 7 positions matching TRBD1. CDR3 length: 14 residues. Trimming took 4 bases from V and 1 from J; bases not matched to a gene: 3. Per the germline V gene, CDR1 is MNHEY and CDR2 is SVGAGI. CDR3 DNA sequence: TGTGCCAGCAGTTCCAGGACAGGGAACACTGAAGCTTTCTTT. This sequence encodes CASSSRTGNTEAFF.

The chain couples TRBV6-5 to TRBJ2-7; D is perhaps TRBD1 (5 bases). The germline CDR1 and CDR2 sequences are MNHEY and SVGAGI. V shed 6 bases and J shed 0 bases, with 12 bases lying between them. The CDR3 is 14 residues long. In nucleotides, the CDR3 is TGTGCCAGCAGACTACAGGCGTTCTCCTACGAGCAGTACTTC. Translation: CASRLQAFSYEQYF.

This sequence joins TRBV18 and TRBJ2-7, with unresolved D. CDR3 length: 15 amino acids. The germline V and J ends were trimmed by 1 base and 2 bases, with 12 bases remaining between them. CDR1 and CDR2 (germline): KGHSH, LQKENI. This CDR3 is CASSPQSQVTYEQYF. The CDR3, as DNA: TGTGCCAGCTCACCACAGAGTCAGGTAACCTACGAGCAGTACTTC.

V gene TRBV5-4 combines with J gene TRBJ2-2; 12 bases are a match to TRBD2. Germline assignment: CDR1 SGHNT and CDR2 YYREEE (reference sequence). V shed 5 bases and J 3 bases; nucleotides not matched to a gene: 5. The CDR3 runs 16 residues. CDR3 sequence: CASSSRLAGDTGELFF. In nucleotides, the CDR3 is TGTGCCAGCAGTTCTAGACTAGCGGGAGACACCGGGGAGCTGTTTTTT.

This clone has only a few counts. Other DNA sequences in this specimen translate into the identical CDR3. The chain carries TRBV9 and TRBJ2-1; 11 bases are shared with TRBD2. Germline V lookup: CDR1 SGDLS, CDR2 YYNGEE. The CDR3 length is 16 residues. Trimming took 0 bases from V and 3 from J; bases not matched to a gene: 2. CDR3 sequence reads: CASSVGGTSGYNEQFF. CDR3 DNA: TGTGCCAGCAGCGTAGGGGGGACTAGCGGCTACAATGAGCAGTTCTTC.

The chain links TRBV11-2 to TRBJ2-7, with 9 positions matching TRBD1. The CDR3 extends over 15 amino acids. Per germline, CDR1 SGHAT and CDR2 FQNNGV. Trimming cost V 1 base and J 5 bases; bases outside gene matches: 6. The CDR3: CASSLVGDRADEQYF. Written as DNA, the CDR3 is TGTGCCAGCAGCTTAGTGGGGGACAGGGCGGACGAGCAGTACTTC.

This clone appeared once. The chain uses TRBV7-2 and TRBJ2-7, with 9 bases matching TRBD1. Per the germline V gene, CDR1 is SGHTA and CDR2 is FQGNSA. V dropped 5 bases and J dropped 4; count of bases not matched to a gene: 6. The CDR3 length is 14 residues. CDR3 in DNA: TGTGCCAGCAGCCCGCCGGGACAGGGATACGAGCAGTACTTC. As protein: CASSPPGQGYEQYF.

This sequence joins TRBV18 and TRBJ1-4; D unresolved. The CDR3 length is 15 residues. Per the germline V gene, CDR1 is KGHSH and CDR2 is LQKENI. V was cut by 11 bases and J by 7 bases, with 23 bases left in between. CDR3 in DNA: TGTGCCTCCTCTGCCGGTCTGGGTCAGGTTGAAAAACTGTTTTTT. It specifies CASSAGLGQVEKLFF.

A single count supports this clone. The chain couples TRBV30 to TRBJ2-4; TRBD1 agrees at 7 bases. Per the germline V gene, CDR1 is GTSNPN and CDR2 is SVGIG (reference sequence). V dropped 0 bases and J dropped 7; count of bases not matched to a gene: 0. This CDR3 has 12 amino acids. CDR3 nucleotides: TGTGCCTGGAGTGTACAGGGGAACATTCAGTACTTC. Protein: CAWSVQGNIQYF. The full variable domain, rest sourced from reference TRBV30 and TRBJ2-4, is SQTIHQWPATLVQPVGSPLSLECTVEGTSNPNLYWYRQAAGRGLQLLFYSVGIGQISSEVPQNLSASRPQDRQFILSSKKLLLSDSGFYLCAWSVQGNIQYFGAGTRLSVL.

The chain carries TRBV29-1 and TRBJ1-1; TRBD1 is a possible D gene (6 bases). Germline-derived CDR1 and CDR2 are SQVTM and ANQGSEA. V was shortened by 3 bases and J by 4 bases, with 15 bases between the two germline ends. The CDR3 runs 14 residues. The CDR3 DNA is TGCAGCGTTGATAGTGGGGGCAGAGGCACTGAAGCTTTCTTT. The encoded protein is CSVDSGGRGTEAFF.

The chain links TRBV2 to TRBJ2-3; no reliable D call. Per the germline V gene, CDR1 is SNHLY and CDR2 is FYNNEI. The CDR3 loop spans 14 amino acids. V lost 7 bases and J 0 bases, leaving 11 bases between the germline ends. The CDR3 loop reads CASMILDSTDTQYF. CDR3 nucleotides: TGTGCCAGCATGATATTGGACAGCACAGATACGCAGTATTTT.

This clone was picked up a small number of times. The rearrangement links TRBV5-5 to TRBJ2-3, with D possibly matching TRBD2 (5 bases). The V end lost 7 bases, the J end lost 3 bases, and 18 bases lay between the germline ends. Germline V gene lookup returns CDR1 SGHKS and CDR2 YYEKEE (reference sequence). The CDR3 extends over 15 amino acids. The CDR3 DNA sequence: TGTGCCAGCTCCCCCCAGGAGGTGGAAACAGATACGCAGTATTTT. This encodes CASSPQEVETDTQYF.

The genes are TRBV5-1 and TRBJ1-4, with D uncertain. The V and J ends lost 5 bases and 8 bases respectively, with 19 bases between them. The length of the CDR3 is 15 residues. The V gene's germline CDR1 is SGHRS and CDR2 YFSETQ. CDR3 amino acids: CASSVTGRGKEKLFF. In DNA, the CDR3 is TGCGCCAGCAGTGTCACCGGACGCGGGAAAGAAAAACTGTTTTTT.

This clone was counted a single time. The gene calls are TRBV6-5 and TRBJ1-3; possible D gene TRBD1, 6 bases. CDR3 length: 16 amino acids. Germline lookup yields CDR1 MNHEY and CDR2 SVGAGI. The V end lost 4 bases, the J end lost 0 bases, and 13 bases lay between the germline ends. The DNA of the CDR3 is TGTGCCAGCAGTTTGGACAGACCCATCTCTGGAAACACCATATATTTT. Encoded protein: CASSLDRPISGNTIYF.

The chain is built from TRBV5-1 and TRBJ2-4; 8 bases fit TRBD2. V shed 2 bases, J shed 5 bases, and the junction held 0 bases outside the gene matches. Germline CDR1 SGHRS, CDR2 YFSETQ. The CDR3 is 13 amino acids. The DNA of the CDR3 is TGCGCCAGCAGCTTCGGGGGGGAAAACATTCAGTACTTC. Translation: CASSFGGENIQYF. Drawing the rest from reference TRBV5-1 and TRBJ2-4, the complete variable domain is KAGVTQTPRYLIKTRGQQVTLSCSPISGHRSVSWYQQTPGQGLQFLFEYFSETQRNKGNFPGRFSGRQFSNSRSEMNVSTLELGDSALYLCASSFGGENIQYFGAGTRLSVL.

The genes are TRBV29-1 and TRBJ2-1; no definite D call. V lost 6 bases and J lost 8, with 14 bases in between. The CDR3 spans 12 residues. Germline V gene lookup returns CDR1 SQVTM and CDR2 ANQGSEA. The CDR3 nucleotides read TGCAGCGTCGTGACGGCGTCCGATGAGCAGTTCTTC. This gives the protein CSVVTASDEQFF.

The genes are TRBV11-1 and TRBJ2-5; the D call may be TRBD1 or TRBD2 (6 bases each). V was pared by 6 bases and J by 3 bases, with 14 bases between. The CDR3 runs 14 residues. Germline V gene lookup returns CDR1 SGHAT and CDR2 FQDESV (reference sequence). DNA of the CDR3: TGTGCCAGCAGGAGACAGGCGGGAAAAGAGACCCAGTACTTC. Translating gives CASRRQAGKETQYF.

The chain links TRBV5-4 to TRBJ2-1; D gene unclear. The germline CDR1 and CDR2 sequences are SGHNT and YYREEE (reference sequence). V was shortened by 9 bases and J by 4 bases, with 14 bases between the two germline ends. This CDR3 spans 13 amino acids. The CDR3 sequence is CAINTDSYNEQFF. The CDR3 DNA is TGTGCCATAAACACAGATAGTTACAATGAGCAGTTCTTC.

The chain uses TRBV28 and TRBJ2-5; D perhaps matches TRBD1 (6 bases). The CDR3 is 15 amino acids. Germline values: CDR1 MDHEN, CDR2 SYDVKM. V lost 5 bases to trimming and J lost 1 base, with 14 bases between them. For the CDR3, the DNA is TGTGCCAGCAGTCCCCACAGGGTACGCCAAGAGACCCAGTACTTC. Translation: CASSPHRVRQETQYF.

The chain employs TRBV6-1 and TRBJ1-5; 8 nucleotides agree with TRBD1. The CDR3 loop spans 17 amino acids. Germline values: CDR1 MNHNS, CDR2 SASEGT. V lost 0 bases, J lost 7 bases, and 11 bases stayed unmatched. For the CDR3, the DNA is TGTGCCAGCAGTGAAGCCCAGGGAACAGGGGGTCGACAGCCCCAGCATTTT. Protein: CASSEAQGTGGRQPQHF.

The chain couples TRBV5-5 to TRBJ2-3; D unresolved. CDR3 length equals 13 residues. V was shortened by 2 bases and J by 0 bases, with 4 bases between the two germline ends. CDR1 SGHKS and CDR2 YYEKEE come from the germline V gene (reference sequence). The DNA of the CDR3 is TGTGCCAGCAGCTTCCCTAGCACAGATACGCAGTATTTT. This gives the protein CASSFPSTDTQYF. Full variable domain (remainder filled in from reference TRBV5-5 and TRBJ2-3): DAGVTQSPTHLIKTRGQQVTLRCSPISGHKSVSWYQQVLGQGPQFIFQYYEKEERGRGNFPDRFSARQFPNYSSELNVNALLLGDSALYLCASSFPSTDTQYFGPGTRLTVL.

The chain couples TRBV28 to TRBJ1-3; no clear D. The CDR3 consists of 15 residues. Per the germline V gene, CDR1 is MDHEN and CDR2 is SYDVKM. V lost 4 bases and J lost 4, with 14 bases in between. The CDR3, as DNA: TGTGCCAGCAGTTCACCGGATCGGATGGGAAACACCATATATTTT. Its protein is CASSSPDRMGNTIYF.

The chain recombines TRBV18 with TRBJ1-5; TRBD1 is a possible D gene (5 bases). Germline CDR1 is KGHSH and CDR2 is LQKENI. This CDR3 comprises 15 residues. V was shortened by 2 bases and J by 1 base, with 9 bases between the two germline ends. The CDR3 loop is CASSPGAGSNQPQHF. The CDR3 DNA reads as TGTGCCAGCTCACCAGGGGCCGGGAGCAATCAGCCCCAGCATTTT. Full variable domain (missing parts from reference TRBV18 and TRBJ1-5): NAGVMQNPRHLVRRRGQEARLRCSPMKGHSHVYWYRQLPEEGLKFMVYLQKENIIDESGMPKERFSAEFPKEGPSILRIQQVVRGDSAAYFCASSPGAGSNQPQHFGDGTRLSIL.

The count of this clone is one. The chain has TRBV10-2 and TRBJ1-1; 12 nucleotides match TRBD1. The CDR3 is made up of 19 amino acids. The germline gives CDR1 WSHSY, CDR2 SAAADI. V dropped 5 bases and J dropped 0; count of bases not matched to a gene: 13. The CDR3 region is CASSPLLIGTGGLNTEAFF. CDR3 nucleotide sequence: TGCGCCAGCAGTCCACTACTAATCGGGACAGGGGGCTTGAACACTGAAGCTTTCTTT.

V and J are TRBV29-1 and TRBJ2-7; D gene ambiguous. The germline V gene has CDR1 SQVTM and CDR2 ANQGSEA. Trimming pared 3 bases from V and 5 bases from J, leaving 17 bases between. The CDR3 loop spans 14 amino acids. CDR3 nucleotide sequence: TGCAGCGTTGACGGGCAGGATGATCTCGACGAGCAGTACTTC. Amino acid sequence: CSVDGQDDLDEQYF.

This chain connects TRBV6-1 to TRBJ2-3; 9 bases fit TRBD2. The trim removed 2 bases at V and 0 bases at J, leaving 15 bases unmatched. This CDR3 has 20 residues. Germline V lookup: CDR1 MNHNS, CDR2 SASEGT. The CDR3 spells CASSERFMAGGFLSTDTQYF. The CDR3 coding sequence is TGTGCCAGCAGTGAAAGATTTATGGCGGGGGGGTTCCTTAGCACAGATACGCAGTATTTT.

The chain couples TRBV6-4 to TRBJ2-6, with D unclear. The CDR3 consists of 15 residues. The germline gives CDR1 MRHNA, CDR2 SNTAGT. Trimming removed 3 bases from V and 0 bases from J, with 6 bases in between. CDR3 DNA sequence: TGTGCCAGCAGTGAAGGCTCCTCTGGGGCCAACGTCCTGACTTTC. Its translation: CASSEGSSGANVLTF.